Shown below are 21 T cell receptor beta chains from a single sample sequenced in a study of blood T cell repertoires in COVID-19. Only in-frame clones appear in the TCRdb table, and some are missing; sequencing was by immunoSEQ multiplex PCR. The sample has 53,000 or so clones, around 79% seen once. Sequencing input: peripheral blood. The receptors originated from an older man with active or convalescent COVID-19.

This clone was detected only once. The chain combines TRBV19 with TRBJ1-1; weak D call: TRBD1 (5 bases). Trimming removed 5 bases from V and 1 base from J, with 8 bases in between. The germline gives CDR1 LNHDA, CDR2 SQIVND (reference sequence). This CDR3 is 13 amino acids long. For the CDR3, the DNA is TGTGCCAGTAGTCTCGGACAGAACACTGAAGCTTTCTTT. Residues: CASSLGQNTEAFF.

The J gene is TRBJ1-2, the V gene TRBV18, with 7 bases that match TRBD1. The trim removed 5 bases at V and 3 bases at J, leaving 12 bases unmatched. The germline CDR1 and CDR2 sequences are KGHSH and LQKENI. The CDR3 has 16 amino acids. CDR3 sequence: CASSADRVGVYYGYTF. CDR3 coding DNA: TGTGCCAGCTCAGCCGACAGGGTGGGTGTTTACTATGGCTACACCTTC.

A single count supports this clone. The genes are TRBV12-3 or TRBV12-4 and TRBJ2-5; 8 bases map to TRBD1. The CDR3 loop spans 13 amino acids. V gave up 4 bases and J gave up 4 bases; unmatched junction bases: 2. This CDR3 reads CASSSGQGETQYF. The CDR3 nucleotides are TGTGCCAGCAGTTCCGGACAGGGAGAGACCCAGTACTTC.

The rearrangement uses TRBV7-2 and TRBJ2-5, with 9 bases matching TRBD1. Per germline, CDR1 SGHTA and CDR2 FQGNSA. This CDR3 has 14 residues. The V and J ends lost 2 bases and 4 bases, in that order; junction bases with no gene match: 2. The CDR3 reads CASSLNRGRETQYF. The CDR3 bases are TGTGCCAGCAGCTTAAACAGGGGGCGAGAGACCCAGTACTTC.

The CDR3 nucleotides are TGTGCCAGCAGCCCAGGACAGCCCCGGACTGGAAACACCATATATTTT. This sequence encodes CASSPGQPRTGNTIYF. The V call is TRBV7-9, the J call TRBJ1-3; perhaps TRBD1 as D (6 bases). V lost 5 bases, J lost 2 bases, and 16 bases lay in between. The CDR3 totals 16 residues. Per the germline V gene, CDR1 is SEHNR and CDR2 is FQNEAQ (reference sequence).

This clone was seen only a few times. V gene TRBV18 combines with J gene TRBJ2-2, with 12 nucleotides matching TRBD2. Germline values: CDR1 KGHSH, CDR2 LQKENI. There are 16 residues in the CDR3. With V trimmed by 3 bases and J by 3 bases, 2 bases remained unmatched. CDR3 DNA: TGTGCCAGCTCACCCCTAGCGGGAGGGGACACCGGGGAGCTGTTTTTT. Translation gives CASSPLAGGDTGELFF.

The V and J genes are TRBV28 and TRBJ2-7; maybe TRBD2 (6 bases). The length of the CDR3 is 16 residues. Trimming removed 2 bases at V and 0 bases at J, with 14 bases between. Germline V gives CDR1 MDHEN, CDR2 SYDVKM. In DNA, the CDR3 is TGTGCCAGCAGTTTAGGGGGGTCAGTAGTCTCCTACGAGCAGTACTTC. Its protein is CASSLGGSVVSYEQYF.

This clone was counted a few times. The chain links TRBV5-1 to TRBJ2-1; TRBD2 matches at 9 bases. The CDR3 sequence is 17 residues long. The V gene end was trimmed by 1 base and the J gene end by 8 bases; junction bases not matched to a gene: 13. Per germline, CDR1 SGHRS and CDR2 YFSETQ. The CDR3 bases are TGCGCCAGCAGCTTGAAAAGCGGGGGGCCTTCTGGGTATGAGCAGTTCTTC. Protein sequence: CASSLKSGGPSGYEQFF.

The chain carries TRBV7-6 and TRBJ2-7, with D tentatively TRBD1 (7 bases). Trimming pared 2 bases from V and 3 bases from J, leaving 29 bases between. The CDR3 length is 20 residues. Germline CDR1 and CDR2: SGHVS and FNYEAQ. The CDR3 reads CASSLLTAAGEHRGLYEQYF. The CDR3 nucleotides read TGTGCCAGCAGCTTACTTACAGCCGCCGGGGAGCACAGGGGACTCTACGAGCAGTACTTC.

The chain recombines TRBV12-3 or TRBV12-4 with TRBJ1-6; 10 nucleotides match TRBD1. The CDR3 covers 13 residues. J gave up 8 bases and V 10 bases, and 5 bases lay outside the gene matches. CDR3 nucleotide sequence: TGTGCCACCTCGACAGGGGGCCATTCACCCCTCCACTTT. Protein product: CATSTGGHSPLHF.

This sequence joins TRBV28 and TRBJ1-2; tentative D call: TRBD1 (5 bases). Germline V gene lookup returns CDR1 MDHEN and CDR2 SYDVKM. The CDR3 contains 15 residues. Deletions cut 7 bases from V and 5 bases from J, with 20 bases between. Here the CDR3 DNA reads TGTGCCAGCACCCTAGGGGCAGGGAAGCTTTATGGCTACACCTTC. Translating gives CASTLGAGKLYGYTF.

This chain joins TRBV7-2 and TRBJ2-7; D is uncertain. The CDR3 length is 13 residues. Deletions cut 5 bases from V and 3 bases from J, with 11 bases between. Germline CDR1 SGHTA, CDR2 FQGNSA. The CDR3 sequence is CASSGFRFYEQYF. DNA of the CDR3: TGTGCCAGCAGCGGTTTTCGGTTCTACGAGCAGTACTTC.

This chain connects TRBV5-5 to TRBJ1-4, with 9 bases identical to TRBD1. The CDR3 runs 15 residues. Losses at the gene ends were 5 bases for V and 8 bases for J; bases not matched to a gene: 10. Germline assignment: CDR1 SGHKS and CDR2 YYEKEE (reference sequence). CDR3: CASRRLDRGSEKLFF. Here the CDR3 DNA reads TGTGCCAGCAGGCGCCTGGACAGGGGAAGCGAAAAACTGTTTTTT. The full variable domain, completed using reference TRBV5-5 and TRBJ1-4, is DAGVTQSPTHLIKTRGQQVTLRCSPISGHKSVSWYQQVLGQGPQFIFQYYEKEERGRGNFPDRFSARQFPNYSSELNVNALLLGDSALYLCASRRLDRGSEKLFFGSGTQLSVL.

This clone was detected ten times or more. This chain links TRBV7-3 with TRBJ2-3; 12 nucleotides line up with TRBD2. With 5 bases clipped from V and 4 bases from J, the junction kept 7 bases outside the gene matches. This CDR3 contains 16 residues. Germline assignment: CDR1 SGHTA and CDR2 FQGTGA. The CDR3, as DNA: TGTGCCAGCAGCCCCCTAGCGGGAGGGATGTCAGATACGCAGTATTTT. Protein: CASSPLAGGMSDTQYF.

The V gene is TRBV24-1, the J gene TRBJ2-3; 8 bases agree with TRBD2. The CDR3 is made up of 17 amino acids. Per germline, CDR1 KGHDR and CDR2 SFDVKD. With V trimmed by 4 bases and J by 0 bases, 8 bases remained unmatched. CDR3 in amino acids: CATSETSGYLSTDTQYF. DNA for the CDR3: TGTGCCACCAGTGAAACTAGCGGTTACCTTAGCACAGATACGCAGTATTTT.

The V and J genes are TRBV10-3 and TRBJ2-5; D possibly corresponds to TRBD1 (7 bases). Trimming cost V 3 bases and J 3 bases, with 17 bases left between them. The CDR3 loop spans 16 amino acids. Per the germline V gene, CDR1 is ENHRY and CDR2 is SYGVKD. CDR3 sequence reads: CAISDQGGRGEETQYF. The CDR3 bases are TGTGCCATCAGTGACCAGGGGGGAAGAGGGGAAGAGACCCAGTACTTC.

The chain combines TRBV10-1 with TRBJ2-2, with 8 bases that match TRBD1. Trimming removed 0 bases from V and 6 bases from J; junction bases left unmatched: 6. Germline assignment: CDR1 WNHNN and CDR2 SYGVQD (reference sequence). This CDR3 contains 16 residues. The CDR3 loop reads CASSESKGQVAGELFF. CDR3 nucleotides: TGCGCCAGCAGTGAGTCGAAGGGACAGGTAGCCGGGGAGCTGTTTTTT.

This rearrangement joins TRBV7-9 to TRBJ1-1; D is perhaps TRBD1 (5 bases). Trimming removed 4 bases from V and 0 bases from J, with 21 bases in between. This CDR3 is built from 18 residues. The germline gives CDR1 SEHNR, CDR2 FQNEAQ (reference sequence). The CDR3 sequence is CASSSPSGGALVNTEAFF. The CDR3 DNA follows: TGTGCCAGCAGCTCGCCCTCGGGAGGGGCTCTTGTGAACACTGAAGCTTTCTTT.

The CDR3 DNA reads TGTGCCAGCAGCTTAGCGGGACAGACGAGTGGAAACACCATATATTTT. Translating it yields CASSLAGQTSGNTIYF. V usage is TRBV7-9 and J usage is TRBJ1-3; 7 bases map to TRBD1. Germline V gene sequence: CDR1 SEHNR, CDR2 FQNEAQ (reference sequence). This CDR3 is 16 amino acids long. V lost 0 bases and J lost 3; bases outside the gene matches: 5.

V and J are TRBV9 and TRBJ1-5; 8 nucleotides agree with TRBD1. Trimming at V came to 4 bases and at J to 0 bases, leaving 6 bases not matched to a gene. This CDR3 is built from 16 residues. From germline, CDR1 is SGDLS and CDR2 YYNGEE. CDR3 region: CASSTGTGNSNQPQHF. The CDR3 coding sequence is TGTGCCAGCAGCACCGGGACAGGAAATAGCAATCAGCCCCAGCATTTT.

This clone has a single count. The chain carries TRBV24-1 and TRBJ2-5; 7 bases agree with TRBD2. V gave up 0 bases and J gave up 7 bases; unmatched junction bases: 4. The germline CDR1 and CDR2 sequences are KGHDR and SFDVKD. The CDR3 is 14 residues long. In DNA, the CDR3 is TGTGCCACCAGTGATTTGGCGGGGGATGGGACCCAGTACTTC. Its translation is CATSDLAGDGTQYF.